The 2 T cell receptor beta chains reported below all come from one sample, sequenced in a study of response to subunit inactivated influenza vaccine. TCRdb fed the RT-PCR reads into MiXCR, producing one record per CDR3 protein. The sample lists about 540,000 distinct CDR3 sequences; less than 25% were seen once. Another study also made use of these data, one on T cells expressing NK-cell markers. That report notes: Libraries used 5'RACE template switching adding universal primer site and UMIs.

The sequenced sample was CD4+ T cells sorted from PBMCs, obtained 11 to 12 days after vaccination. Receptors were obtained from a man aged 50 to 59 who received an inactivated influenza vaccine.

V is TRBV5-1 and J is TRBJ2-1, with 9 bases identical to TRBD1. Germline loops: CDR1 SGHRS, CDR2 YFSETQ. V shed 4 bases and J 5 bases; nucleotides not matched to a gene: 7. The CDR3 extends over 15 amino acids. CDR3 residues: CASSRTGEAHNEQFF. CDR3 in DNA: TGCGCCAGCAGCCGGACAGGGGAAGCACACAATGAGCAGTTCTTC.

This clonotype was detected only a few times. The gene calls are TRBV28 and TRBJ1-2; TRBD1 matches 10 bases. Germline V gives CDR1 MDHEN, CDR2 SYDVKM. Trimming took 3 bases from V and 8 from J; bases not matched to a gene: 6. This CDR3 spans 14 amino acids. The CDR3 is CASSFGTGDSGYTF. CDR3 DNA: TGTGCCAGCAGTTTCGGGACAGGGGATTCGGGCTACACCTTC.